This entry lists 15 T cell receptor beta chains sequenced from one sample in a study of CD8 T cells in ankylosing spondylitis. General study results and limits: Ankylosing spondylitis blood seemed to carry a telltale TCR beta motif made of eight highly homologous variants.

No cognate antigen is known for these TCRs. TCRdb analysed the 5' RACE reads with MiXCR anew, one entry per CDR3 protein. Of around 440,000 distinct CDR3 sequences detected, approximately 17% appear once; the ten largest clones hold 0.95% to 1.1%. Material: blood, either unsorted or a sorted T cell fraction (not recorded which). These receptors originate from a male donor with ankylosing spondylitis.

A few counts support this clonotype. The chain couples TRBV6-5 to TRBJ2-7; D is ambiguous. Per the germline V gene, CDR1 is MNHEY and CDR2 is SVGAGI. The CDR3 covers 13 residues. V lost 2 bases to trimming and J lost 9 bases, with 14 bases between them. The chain's CDR3 is CASSYTLGTLQYF. CDR3 bases: TGTGCCAGCAGTTACACCCTGGGCACTTTGCAGTACTTC.

The V and J genes are TRBV2 and TRBJ2-7, with D tentatively TRBD2 (6 bases). V was clipped by 7 bases and J by 4 bases, with 8 bases between them. The CDR3 is made up of 11 amino acids. CDR1 SNHLY and CDR2 FYNNEI come from the germline V gene. CDR3 region: CASTGTYEQYF. In DNA form, the CDR3 reads TGTGCCAGCACCGGGACTTACGAGCAGTACTTC.

There are a few counts of this clonotype. The rearrangement links TRBV6-4 to TRBJ2-3; 10 bases line up with TRBD2. Losses at the gene ends were 2 bases for V and 4 bases for J; bases not matched to a gene: 12. The germline V gene has CDR1 MRHNA and CDR2 SNTAGT. CDR3 size: 18 residues. The CDR3 reads CASSDPRTSGIKSDTQYF. The DNA of the CDR3 is TGTGCCAGCAGTGACCCCCGGACTAGCGGTATAAAGTCAGATACGCAGTATTTT.

The CDR3 region has the DNA TGTGCCACCAGCAGAACCATCGGACAGGGGAAAAAACTGTTTTTT. This encodes CATSRTIGQGKKLFF. This sequence joins TRBV15 and TRBJ1-4; 9 bases map to TRBD1. This CDR3 is 15 amino acids long. The V gene's germline CDR1 is LNHNV and CDR2 YYDKDF (reference sequence). Unmatched junction bases numbered 7, after V lost 2 bases and J lost 9 bases.

This chain uses TRBV10-1 with TRBJ2-3; D not certain. Deletions cut 4 bases from V and 1 base from J, with 6 bases between. The germline CDR1 and CDR2 sequences are WNHNN and SYGVQD (reference sequence). The CDR3 runs to 13 residues. The DNA for the CDR3 is TGCGCCAGCAGTGCTGGAGGCACAGATACGCAGTATTTT. It codes for CASSAGGTDTQYF.

Only a few counts were recorded for this clonotype. The genes are TRBV28 and TRBJ2-5, with D hard to call. CDR3 size: 14 residues. The germline V gene has CDR1 MDHEN and CDR2 SYDVKM. The V gene lost 1 base and the J gene lost 1 base, with 7 bases spanning the gap. The CDR3 reads CASSLSAPQETQYF. The DNA for the CDR3 is TGTGCCAGCAGTTTATCCGCACCCCAAGAGACCCAGTACTTC.

In its sample, this clonotype was seen once. The limits of the CDR3 on the DNA are not certain, so only TCRdb's listed CDR3 is given. J is TRBJ2-2 and V is TRBV14. The germline V gene has CDR1 SGHDN and CDR2 FVKESK. Ends included, the CDR3 has 13 residues. CDR3 sequence reads: CASSQPVWGSCFF.

V is TRBV7-3 and J is TRBJ2-3; the match to TRBD1 covers 9 bases. CDR3 length: 15 residues. Germline CDR1 reads SGHTA; CDR2 reads FQGTGA. Trimming cost V 4 bases and J 4 bases; bases outside gene matches: 6. CDR3 coding DNA: TGTGCCAGCAGCTCAACCGGGACAGGGCCAGATACGCAGTATTTT. Translated: CASSSTGTGPDTQYF.

This clonotype was seen a few times. V gene TRBV12-3 or TRBV12-4 combines with J gene TRBJ2-1; TRBD1 aligns across 10 bases. J gave up 9 bases and V 1 base, and 3 bases lay outside the gene matches. This CDR3 is 14 amino acids long. For the CDR3, the DNA is TGTGCCAGCAGTTTAGGGACAGGGGGAGGTGAGCAGTTCTTC. It codes for CASSLGTGGGEQFF.

This clonotype has only a few counts. J is TRBJ1-5 and V is TRBV20-1; TRBD1 matches 8 bases. CDR3 length equals 14 residues. Losses at the gene ends were 6 bases for V and 4 bases for J; bases not matched to a gene: 8. Germline V gene sequence: CDR1 DFQATT, CDR2 SNEGSKA (reference sequence). DNA of the CDR3: TGCAGTGCGCAGGGGGCGACGGAGAATCAGCCCCAGCATTTT. Its translation is CSAQGATENQPQHF.

The genes are TRBV30 and TRBJ2-1; D is undetermined. This CDR3 region has 11 residues. Trimming pared 0 bases from V and 9 bases from J, leaving 6 bases between. Per germline, CDR1 GTSNPN and CDR2 SVGIG (reference sequence). The CDR3 region has the DNA TGTGCCTGGAGTGTCGAAGTTGAGCAGTTCTTC. This sequence encodes CAWSVEVEQFF.

Comment on this clonotype: At one end the junction does not follow the germline gene, possibly because of a read error. The chain has TRBV24-1 and TRBJ2-3; TRBD1 is a possible D gene (6 bases). There are 21 residues in the CDR3. CDR1 is KGHDR and CDR2 is SFDVKD in the germline V gene. The CDR3 DNA reads TGTGCCACCTGTGATTTAACTCAGGGGTCCGAACCCCTCTTCCCCACAGATACGCAGTATTTT. Encoded protein: CATCDLTQGSEPLFPTDTQYF.

This clonotype was seen repeatedly, ten times or more. The gene calls are TRBV12-3 or TRBV12-4 and TRBJ1-5, with a tentative D call TRBD1 (5 bases). There are 14 residues in the CDR3. Trimming took 2 bases from V and 6 from J, leaving 11 bases between them. CDR3 in DNA: TGTGCCAGCAGTTTACAGGGTGCAGGTCAGCCCCAGCATTTT. This translates into CASSLQGAGQPQHF.

This clonotype has more than one count but fewer than ten. The V and J genes are TRBV6-1 and TRBJ1-1; tentatively, D is TRBD1 (6 bases). This CDR3 is 15 amino acids long. V lost 5 bases and J 4 bases, leaving 17 bases between the germline ends. Germline V gene sequence: CDR1 MNHNS, CDR2 SASEGT. CDR3 coding DNA: TGTGCCAGCAGTCAACCGACAGGCCAAGGCACTGAAGCTTTCTTT. Protein sequence: CASSQPTGQGTEAFF.

This clonotype was seen a single time. This CDR3 reads CASSLPLRTGELFF. In nucleotides, the CDR3 is TGTGCCAGCAGTTTGCCCCTGCGCACCGGGGAGCTGTTTTTT. The chain links TRBV28 to TRBJ2-2; D gene uncertain. With 3 bases removed from V and 4 bases from J, the gap between germline ends came to 9 bases. This CDR3 is 14 amino acids long. Germline V gene lookup returns CDR1 MDHEN and CDR2 SYDVKM.